The 23 T cell receptor beta chains listed next were all sequenced from one sample in a study of blood T cell repertoires in COVID-19. The protocol was immunoSEQ multiplex PCR, while the TCRdb copy is restricted to in-frame clones and leaves out a portion. The sample lists roughly 200,000 clones, 70% to 90% seen once, with over 2.5% in the top ten. Sequenced: peripheral blood. The receptors shown here come from a man between 60 and 70 years old with acute or convalescent COVID-19.

The rearrangement joins TRBV7-8 to TRBJ2-5, with 9 bases matching TRBD1. V trimming: 5 bases; J trimming: 4 bases; junction bases outside the gene matches: 11. This CDR3 comprises 16 residues. Germline values: CDR1 SGHVS, CDR2 FQNEAQ. The CDR3 protein is CASSRSTGGKGETQYF. CDR3 nucleotides: TGTGCCAGCAGCCGATCGACAGGGGGAAAGGGAGAGACCCAGTACTTC.

This sequence joins TRBV7-3 and TRBJ2-1; D gene ambiguous. The CDR3 is 14 amino acids. With 0 bases removed from V and 2 bases from J, the gap between germline ends came to 5 bases. The germline CDR1 and CDR2 sequences are SGHTA and FQGTGA. For the CDR3, the DNA is TGTGCCAGCAGCTTAACGGGCGCCTACAATGAGCAGTTCTTC. It specifies CASSLTGAYNEQFF.

The CDR3 reads CASSATGGLLAAEQFF. CDR3 coding DNA: TGTGCCAGCAGTGCGACAGGGGGCTTGTTAGCGGCTGAGCAGTTCTTC. The genes are TRBV25-1 and TRBJ2-1, with TRBD1 matching over 10 bases. The CDR3 loop spans 16 amino acids. The germline CDR1 and CDR2 sequences are MGHDK and SYGVNS. Germline trimming cut 4 bases from V and 9 bases from J; bases unmatched to any gene: 12.

The V and J genes are TRBV24-1 and TRBJ2-1; D unresolved. The CDR3 consists of 13 residues. V was trimmed by 4 bases and J by 4 bases, leaving 7 bases between them. Per the germline V gene, CDR1 is KGHDR and CDR2 is SFDVKD. CDR3 sequence: CATSDSGYNEQFF. DNA for the CDR3: TGTGCCACCAGTGACTCAGGATACAATGAGCAGTTCTTC.

The sample holds a few counts of this clone. The rearrangement joins TRBV6-5 to TRBJ2-7, with a tentative D call TRBD2 (5 bases). The CDR3 consists of 15 residues. Trimming shortened V by 7 bases and J by 5 bases, and 21 bases separated the two germline ends. Germline CDR1 MNHEY, CDR2 SVGAGI. The CDR3: CASTPGTPGTHEQYF. CDR3 bases: TGTGCCAGCACCCCGGGAACTCCTGGAACCCACGAGCAGTACTTC.

This chain connects TRBV19 to TRBJ2-3, with TRBD1 matching over 10 bases. Per the germline V gene, CDR1 is LNHDA and CDR2 is SQIVND (reference sequence). The CDR3 extends over 15 amino acids. V dropped 6 bases and J dropped 0; count of bases not matched to a gene: 3. This chain's CDR3 is CASRGTGVSTDTQYF. The DNA of the CDR3 is TGTGCCAGTAGAGGGACAGGGGTTAGCACAGATACGCAGTATTTT.

The chain uses TRBV4-1 and TRBJ1-5, with 9 bases matching TRBD1. Germline V gene sequence: CDR1 MGHRA, CDR2 YSYEKL. The CDR3 length is 16 residues. V lost 0 bases to trimming and J lost 6 bases; unmatched junction nucleotides: 6. The CDR3 is CASSQEATGGVQPQHF. Written as DNA, the CDR3 is TGCGCCAGCAGCCAAGAGGCGACAGGGGGGGTTCAGCCCCAGCATTTT.

The rearrangement links TRBV7-2 to TRBJ1-3; possible D gene TRBD1, 5 bases. Trimming pared 4 bases from V and 0 bases from J, leaving 13 bases between. The CDR3 covers 16 residues. The germline V gene has CDR1 SGHTA and CDR2 FQGNSA. CDR3 residues: CASSSRSGGSGNTIYF. CDR3 DNA sequence: TGTGCCAGCAGCTCCCGTTCGGGGGGCTCTGGAAACACCATATATTTT.

The J gene is TRBJ2-3, the V gene TRBV6-2 or TRBV6-3; 13 nucleotides match TRBD2. The V gene's germline CDR1 is MNHEY and CDR2 SVGEGT. V lost 6 bases to trimming and J lost 3 bases; unmatched junction nucleotides: 6. CDR3 length: 16 residues. The CDR3 here is CASSGLAGEITDTQYF. CDR3 sequence (DNA): TGTGCCAGCAGCGGACTAGCGGGAGAAATAACAGATACGCAGTATTTT.

CDR3 residues: CASSAFVGSAYEQYF. CDR3 bases: TGTGCCAGCAGTGCCTTCGTGGGCTCCGCCTACGAGCAGTACTTC. The chain joins TRBV19 to TRBJ2-7; D not resolved. V was shortened by 9 bases and J by 2 bases, with 20 bases between the two germline ends. Germline V gives CDR1 LNHDA, CDR2 SQIVND (reference sequence). The CDR3 covers 15 residues.

This chain uses TRBV9 with TRBJ1-1; D is possibly TRBD1 (6 bases). Germline CDR1 and CDR2: SGDLS and YYNGEE. Trimming took off 4 bases at V and 3 bases at J, with 10 bases between the two ends. This CDR3 spans 13 amino acids. The CDR3, as DNA: TGTGCCAGCAGCTACGGACAGTACACTGAAGCTTTCTTT. Translation: CASSYGQYTEAFF.

The chain links TRBV27 to TRBJ2-7, with TRBD1 as a possible D gene (6 bases). The germline gives CDR1 MNHEY, CDR2 SMNVEV (reference sequence). Trimming removed 6 bases from V and 0 bases from J, with 9 bases in between. The CDR3 contains 13 residues. The CDR3 nucleotides are TGTGCCAGCAGGCGACAGGCCTCCTACGAGCAGTACTTC. Translated, it gives CASRRQASYEQYF.

The chain links TRBV10-3 to TRBJ2-7; D perhaps matches TRBD1 (5 bases). Germline CDR1 and CDR2: ENHRY and SYGVKD. Trimming stripped 0 bases from V and 5 bases from J, with 11 bases between. There are 14 residues in the CDR3. The CDR3 nucleotides are TGTGCCATCAGTGAGTCGCCAGGGCTGGACGAGCAGTACTTC. Amino acids: CAISESPGLDEQYF.

V is TRBV15 and J is TRBJ1-1; D call uncertain. Germline V lookup: CDR1 LNHNV, CDR2 YYDKDF (reference sequence). CDR3 length equals 13 residues. V shed 2 bases and J shed 5 bases, with 9 bases lying between them. The chain's CDR3 is CATSRSSGTEAFF. CDR3 coding DNA: TGTGCCACCAGCAGATCATCGGGGACTGAAGCTTTCTTT.

The V gene is TRBV7-9, the J gene TRBJ1-4, with 7 bases matching TRBD1. With 5 bases clipped from V and 8 bases from J, the junction kept 14 bases outside the gene matches. The CDR3 totals 16 residues. Germline V lookup: CDR1 SEHNR, CDR2 FQNEAQ (reference sequence). The CDR3 reads CASSDVRGGAREKLFF. CDR3 DNA sequence: TGTGCCAGCAGCGACGTGCGAGGGGGCGCGAGGGAAAAACTGTTTTTT.

This clone was counted a few times. This chain links TRBV27 with TRBJ1-4, with TRBD1 as a possible D gene (5 bases). In germline, CDR1 is MNHEY, CDR2 SMNVEV (reference sequence). The CDR3 extends over 13 amino acids. V was shortened by 3 bases and J by 10 bases, with 12 bases between the two germline ends. The CDR3 nucleotides are TGTGCCAGCAGTTTCAGGGACTCCGGAAAACTGTTTTTT. Translation gives CASSFRDSGKLFF.

CDR3 coding DNA: TGTGCCAGCAGTCCTACAGGGAAGTGGGACACTGAAGCTTTCTTT. Protein sequence: CASSPTGKWDTEAFF. V is TRBV28 and J is TRBJ1-1; possibly TRBD1 for D (6 bases). In germline, CDR1 is MDHEN, CDR2 SYDVKM. This CDR3 is 15 amino acids long. Trimming took 5 bases from V and 3 from J, leaving 16 bases between them.

The chain combines TRBV7-6 with TRBJ2-7; TRBD2 agrees at 10 bases. Germline CDR1 reads SGHVS; CDR2 reads FNYEAQ. Trimming took 4 bases from V and 2 from J; bases not matched to a gene: 11. This CDR3 contains 17 residues. The CDR3: CASSWGPIAGGTYEQYF. DNA of the CDR3: TGTGCCAGCAGCTGGGGACCTATAGCGGGAGGCACCTACGAGCAGTACTTC.

The CDR3 coding sequence is TGCAGCGCCGTCCGGGAAGTTGGAAACACCATATATTTT. Translated: CSAVREVGNTIYF. The chain recombines TRBV29-1 with TRBJ1-3; D gene ambiguous. This CDR3 is 13 amino acids long. Germline CDR1 reads SQVTM; CDR2 reads ANQGSEA. V was pared by 7 bases and J by 3 bases, with 13 bases between.

The chain recombines TRBV27 with TRBJ2-5, with 9 bases matching TRBD1. Germline trimming cut 6 bases from V and 0 bases from J; bases unmatched to any gene: 5. The germline V gene has CDR1 MNHEY and CDR2 SMNVEV (reference sequence). The CDR3 extends over 15 amino acids. The CDR3 bases are TGTGCCAGCAGCTTTGGGACAGGGAACCAAGAGACCCAGTACTTC. It yields the protein CASSFGTGNQETQYF.

The chain employs TRBV28 and TRBJ2-7; D ambiguous. V was shortened by 4 bases and J by 12 bases, with 16 bases between the two germline ends. The CDR3 runs to 12 residues. Germline CDR1 reads MDHEN; CDR2 reads SYDVKM. The CDR3 reads CASSSYSRLRYF. As DNA, the CDR3 is TGTGCCAGCAGTTCCTACTCGCGTCTGCGGTACTTC.

V gene TRBV2 combines with J gene TRBJ2-7; D is uncertain. The CDR3 covers 12 residues. Deletions cut 1 base from V and 2 bases from J, with 3 bases between. Germline loops: CDR1 SNHLY, CDR2 FYNNEI. This chain's CDR3 is CASSEGPYEQYF. DNA of the CDR3: TGTGCCAGCAGTGAAGGGCCCTACGAGCAGTACTTC.

Here the CDR3 reads CASSENGQGRDTQYF. The CDR3 DNA is TGTGCCAGCAGTGAAAATGGACAGGGTCGAGATACGCAGTATTTT. The chain joins TRBV6-1 to TRBJ2-3, with 8 bases identical to TRBD1. The CDR3 extends over 15 amino acids. Germline lookup yields CDR1 MNHNS and CDR2 SASEGT. With V trimmed by 2 bases and J by 5 bases, 6 bases remained unmatched.